This is a list of T cell receptor beta chains from one sample in a study of PD-1 blockade in classical Hodgkin lymphoma. Clones were sequenced by immunoSEQ multiplex PCR, and TCRdb holds only the in-frame ones, with some missing. The sample holds about 21,000 clones, approximately 90% seen once. The sample comprised CD8+ T cells from blood. Every receptor here comes from a human donor with classical Hodgkin lymphoma. Each CDR3 is given with its conserved first and last residue. The D gene is left open where the match is weak. The listing skips clone size in some rows; elsewhere it reads once, few, many or a size class.

TRBJ2-2 | TRBV4-1 | TRBD1 | 16 | - | CASSQTDRGLTGELFF | TGCGCCAGCAGCCAAACTGACAGGGGGTTGACCGGGGAGCTGTTTTTT
TRBJ2-6 | TRBV29-1 | - | 15 | - | CSVSGPPSGANVLTF | TGCAGCGTATCCGGGCCCCCCTCTGGGGCCAACGTCCTGACTTTC
TRBJ2-5 | TRBV6-5 | TRBD2 | 15 | - | CASSYSSLGRGAQYF | TGTGCCAGCAGTTACTCGAGTTTGGGACGGGGGGCCCAGTACTTC
TRBJ2-3 | TRBV11-2 | - | 11 | - | CASSFSVTQYF | TGTGCCAGCAGCTTCAGCGTGACGCAGTATTTT
TRBJ1-1 | TRBV29-1 | - | 16 | - | CSVGSRRGIGNTEAFF | TGCAGCGTTGGGTCCAGGCGGGGCATAGGAAACACTGAAGCTTTCTTT
TRBJ1-5 | TRBV19 | TRBD1 | 18 | - | CASSIDPHRQGFNQPQHF | TGTGCCAGTAGTATAGATCCCCATCGACAGGGCTTCAATCAGCCCCAGCATTTT
TRBJ1-1 | TRBV5-6 | TRBD1 | 17 | - | CASWRVDRALMNTEAFF | TGTGCCAGCTGGCGGGTAGACAGGGCCCTTATGAACACTGAAGCTTTCTTT
TRBJ2-1 | TRBV5-1 | - | 16 | - | CASSTRAGDTYNEQFF | TGCGCCAGCAGCACCCGAGCAGGGGATACTTATAATGAGCAGTTCTTC
TRBJ2-1 | TRBV9 | TRBD2 | 16 | - | CASSVDPSGSVDEQFF | TGTGCCAGCAGCGTAGATCCTAGCGGGAGTGTTGATGAGCAGTTCTTC
TRBJ2-5 | TRBV6-6 | TRBD1 | 15 | - | CASSYLGTDQETQYF | TGTGCCAGCAGTTACCTAGGGACAGACCAAGAGACCCAGTACTTC
TRBJ2-5 | TRBV7-9 | TRBD2 | 16 | - | CASSFLAGGSQETQYF | TGTGCCAGCAGCTTCCTAGCGGGGGGGTCCCAAGAGACCCAGTACTTC
TRBJ2-3 | TRBV5-6 | - | 15 | - | CASRGTASSTDTQYF | TGTGCCAGCAGAGGTACAGCGTCTAGCACAGATACGCAGTATTTT
TRBJ2-7 | TRBV29-1 | TRBD2 | 16 | - | CSVGTGGTSGAYEQYF | TGCAGCGTTGGGACAGGGGGGACTAGCGGGGCCTACGAGCAGTACTTC
TRBJ1-1 | TRBV13 | - | 15 | - | CASSPAGTRNTEAFF | TGTGCCAGCAGCCCCGCGGGGACTCGGAACACTGAAGCTTTCTTT
TRBJ2-6 | TRBV9 | - | 15 | once | CASSSRDGGANVLTF | TGTGCCAGCAGCTCCCGAGATGGTGGGGCCAACGTCCTGACTTTC
TRBJ2-7 | TRBV28 | - | 14 | - | CASSNRDNSYEQYF | TGTGCCAGCAGCAATAGGGACAACTCCTACGAGCAGTACTTC
TRBJ1-5 | TRBV28 | - | 13 | few | CASSPPGNQPQHF | TGTGCCAGCAGCCCTCCCGGCAATCAGCCCCAGCATTTT
TRBJ2-1 | TRBV15 | - | 13 | - | CATSRQLDNEQFF | TGTGCCACCAGCAGACAGTTAGACAATGAGCAGTTCTTC
TRBJ2-3 | TRBV9 | - | 16 | - | CASSARTPGSTDTQYF | TGTGCCAGCAGCGCCCGGACGCCGGGTAGCACAGATACGCAGTATTTT
TRBJ2-7 | TRBV28 | TRBD1 | 13 | - | CASRDRQSDEQYF | TGTGCCAGCAGGGACAGGCAATCGGACGAGCAGTACTTC
TRBJ1-5 | TRBV7-9 | - | 16 | - | CASSPVSSAGNQPQHF | TGTGCCAGCAGCCCGGTCTCGAGTGCGGGCAATCAGCCCCAGCATTTT
TRBJ1-2 | TRBV4-3 | - | 17 | - | CASSPNIERTVIHGYTF | TGCGCCAGCAGCCCTAACATCGAAAGGACAGTAATCCATGGCTACACCTTC
TRBJ1-2 | TRBV13 | - | 16 | - | CASSLLRGRQRDGYTF | TGTGCCAGCAGCTTATTAAGAGGGAGACAGCGAGACGGCTACACCTTC
TRBJ2-3 | TRBV7-9 | - | 15 | - | CASSLSRTDTDTQYF | TGTGCCAGCAGCTTATCCCGGACTGACACAGATACGCAGTATTTT
TRBJ2-7 | TRBV14 | - | 15 | - | CASSQDGQKPYEQYF | TGTGCCAGCAGCCAAGATGGGCAGAAACCTTACGAGCAGTACTTC
TRBJ2-1 | TRBV27 | TRBD2 | 15 | - | CASGRLAGESNEQFF | TGTGCCAGCGGTAGACTAGCGGGAGAAAGCAATGAGCAGTTCTTC
TRBJ2-1 | TRBV5-5 | TRBD2 | 17 | once | CASSRKLAGGLYNEQFF | TGTGCCAGCAGCCGAAAGCTAGCGGGGGGGCTCTACAATGAGCAGTTCTTC
TRBJ2-2 | TRBV7-6 | - | 14 | - | CASSLAGGTGELFF | TGTGCCAGCAGCTTAGCAGGGGGCACCGGGGAGCTGTTTTTT
TRBJ2-5 | TRBV11-1 | - | 15 | - | CASRGGQRFQETQYF | TGTGCCAGCAGGGGGGGACAGCGCTTTCAAGAGACCCAGTACTTC
TRBJ2-1 | TRBV7-9 | TRBD2 | 18 | - | CASSAPGVAGHTYNEQFF | TGTGCCAGCAGCGCCCCGGGAGTAGCGGGACATACCTACAATGAGCAGTTCTTC
TRBJ2-7 | TRBV11-2 | TRBD1 | 16 | - | CASSLSPGQGNHEQYF | TGTGCCAGCAGCCTAAGCCCGGGACAGGGAAACCACGAGCAGTACTTC
TRBJ2-3 | TRBV15 | - | 15 | - | CATSRGSDSPGTQYF | TGTGCCACCAGCAGAGGAAGTGACTCCCCCGGTACGCAGTATTTT
TRBJ2-3 | TRBV30 | - | 12 | once | CAWSAGMDTQYF | TGTGCCTGGAGTGCAGGCATGGATACGCAGTATTTT